The clone carrying this T cell receptor (beta chain) was seen at least ten times. The authors built TCR beta libraries using iRepertoire HTBI primers and Arm-PCR of CDR3 regions. TCRdb processed the multiplex PCR reads anew with MiXCR; each CDR3 protein has one entry. Of a few hundred thousand distinct CDR3 sequences in the sample, about 17% were seen once. This sample is drawn from a study of regulatory T cells in long-lasting Graves disease. Specified time point: newly diagnosed GD, antithyroid drugs for less than 3 months. From PBMCs, RNA was extracted and then used to make the TCR library. The TCR sequence derives from a female donor with Graves disease. The sequenced sample was peripheral blood mononuclear cells (PBMCs), obtained at new diagnosis, from a patient treated with antithyroid drugs.

The CDR3: CASSEYKGGDTQYF. CDR3 sequence (DNA): TGTGCCAGCAGTGAATATAAGGGGGGAGATACGCAGTATTTT. This chain connects TRBV25-1 to TRBJ2-3; D is perhaps TRBD1 or TRBD2 (6 bases each). CDR1 is MGHDK and CDR2 is SYGVNS in the germline V gene. The CDR3 consists of 14 residues. Trimming took off 0 bases at V and 5 bases at J, with 9 bases between the two ends.